The 11 T cell receptor beta chains listed next were all sequenced from one sample in a study of T-cell reconstitution after alpha-beta-depleted transplantation in children. Preparing the TCRbeta library involved the use of unique molecular identifiers. In TCRdb, the PCR reads were re-called with MiXCR into one record per CDR3 protein. The sample carries around 270,000 distinct CDR3 sequences, roughly a tenth recorded once. The sample consisted of PBMCs, taken before TCRalphabeta/CD19-depleted stem cell transplant. These TCRs come from a boy in the first two years of life with acute myeloid leukemia, due to receive a stem cell transplant.

This clonotype was detected many times. The chain employs TRBV10-3 and TRBJ2-7; 7 bases fit TRBD1. With V trimmed by 3 bases and J by 1 base, 9 bases remained unmatched. Germline V gives CDR1 ENHRY, CDR2 SYGVKD. This CDR3 has 16 amino acids. The CDR3 region is CAISELADRSSYEQYF. CDR3 nucleotide sequence: TGTGCCATCAGTGAACTTGCGGACAGGTCATCCTACGAGCAGTACTTC.

CDR3 coding DNA: TGTGCCAGCAGCTCGGAACAGGGGAATGAAAAACTGTTTTTT. It codes for CASSSEQGNEKLFF. The chain links TRBV11-2 to TRBJ1-4, with 7 bases identical to TRBD1. Trimming took 4 bases from V and 5 from J; bases not matched to a gene: 4. From germline, CDR1 is SGHAT and CDR2 FQNNGV. The CDR3 has 14 residues.

This clonotype was seen many times. V usage is TRBV7-6 and J usage is TRBJ2-3, with 10 nucleotides matching TRBD2. J was trimmed by 7 bases and V by 0 bases; bases with no gene match: 1. There are 14 residues in the CDR3. Per germline, CDR1 SGHVS and CDR2 FNYEAQ. CDR3 sequence: CASSLASGRNTQYF. The DNA of the CDR3 is TGTGCCAGCAGCTTAGCTAGCGGGAGGAATACGCAGTATTTT.

This clonotype was seen at least ten times. V gene TRBV9 combines with J gene TRBJ2-3; D possibly corresponds to TRBD2 (7 bases). Trimming took 0 bases from V and 0 from J, leaving 11 bases between them. The germline gives CDR1 SGDLS, CDR2 YYNGEE. This CDR3 has 16 amino acids. This CDR3 reads CASSVDGGRSTDTQYF. The DNA for the CDR3 is TGTGCCAGCAGCGTAGACGGGGGGCGGAGCACAGATACGCAGTATTTT.

This clonotype was detected ten times or more. The chain joins TRBV12-3 or TRBV12-4 to TRBJ1-2; 10 bases are shared with TRBD1. CDR3 size: 15 residues. V was pared by 5 bases and J by 4 bases, with 7 bases of the junction left unmatched. CDR3 in amino acids: CASSTSGTGAYGYTF. In DNA form, the CDR3 reads TGTGCCAGCAGTACATCCGGGACAGGGGCCTATGGCTACACCTTC.

This clonotype was observed many times. V gene TRBV19 combines with J gene TRBJ2-5, with 10 bases that match TRBD2. This CDR3 is 15 amino acids long. Trimming at V came to 3 bases and at J to 2 bases, leaving 3 bases not matched to a gene. Germline CDR1 is LNHDA and CDR2 is SQIVND (reference sequence). CDR3 protein: CASSIRTSGQETQYF. For the CDR3, the DNA is TGTGCCAGTAGTATCCGGACTAGCGGACAAGAGACCCAGTACTTC.

This clonotype was recorded many times. This CDR3 is CASRQTGIYNSPLHF. CDR3 DNA sequence: TGTGCCAGCAGGCAAACCGGGATTTATAATTCACCCCTCCACTTT. V is TRBV12-3 or TRBV12-4 and J is TRBJ1-6; D is ambiguous. Trimming pared 6 bases from V and 4 bases from J, leaving 13 bases between. CDR3 size: 15 residues.

This clonotype was counted only a few times. The chain has TRBV6-1 and TRBJ2-7; perhaps TRBD1 as D (5 bases). The germline gives CDR1 MNHNS, CDR2 SASEGT. V shed 1 base and J shed 0 bases, with 19 bases lying between them. This CDR3 region has 18 residues. CDR3 coding DNA: TGTGCCAGCAGTGAAGTTCAGGGCCTAGAATATGGCTCCTACGAGCAGTACTTC. Translation gives CASSEVQGLEYGSYEQYF.

Comment on this clonotype: One junction end disagrees with the germline gene, perhaps due to a read error. The chain carries TRBV18 and TRBJ2-5; 10 nucleotides match TRBD1. Looked up from germline, CDR1 is KGHSH and CDR2 is LQKENI. The CDR3 length is 14 residues. The CDR3 sequence is CVSSATGGRETQYF. The DNA for the CDR3 is TGTGTCAGCTCAGCGACAGGGGGCAGAGAGACCCAGTACTTC.

This clonotype has just a few counts. This chain joins TRBV5-4 and TRBJ2-2; D remains ambiguous. Trimming cost V 2 bases and J 1 base, with 12 bases left between them. Germline CDR1 reads SGHNT; CDR2 reads YYREEE (reference sequence). This CDR3 comprises 16 residues. CDR3 sequence reads: CASSLVEQMNTGELFF. CDR3 nucleotide sequence: TGTGCCAGCAGCTTAGTGGAACAGATGAACACCGGGGAGCTGTTTTTT.

This clonotype was counted ten times or more. The J gene is TRBJ2-5, the V gene TRBV20-1; 8 bases align to TRBD2. Germline CDR1 reads DFQATT; CDR2 reads SNEGSKA (reference sequence). After removal of 6 bases from V and 2 bases from J, the junction contained 11 bases not matched to a gene. The CDR3 runs to 15 residues. In DNA form, the CDR3 reads TGCAGTGCAACCCCGGCGGGGGGCCCACAAGAGACCCAGTACTTC. Residues: CSATPAGGPQETQYF.